The clone carrying this T cell receptor beta chain was found once. Its antigen is as yet unknown. TCRdb ran MiXCR on the reads and lists one entry per CDR3 protein. The data show 54,000 or so distinct CDR3 sequences, roughly 34% seen once. The data stem from a study of T cell repertoires in cytomegalovirus infection. Study in general: Based on public TCR beta signatures, there were indications of CMV infection and of a matching HLA type. General study findings and limits: HLA-C-restricted CMV clonotypes gave the most frequent clonotype in two of eight donors. CMV carriers having the relevant HLA were flagged by cumulative public TCR beta family frequency.

Sequenced input: PBMCs, sequenced either directly or after in vitro stimulation (not recorded which). This TCR derives from a human donor in good health (CMV status not recorded). Some clones in this sample may be carry-over from other donors' samples.

The CDR3 sequence: CATSRDRTSMDTQYF. The CDR3 DNA follows: TGTGCCACCAGCAGAGATCGGACTAGCATGGATACGCAGTATTTT. This chain links TRBV15 with TRBJ2-3, with TRBD2 matching over 8 bases. V dropped 0 bases and J dropped 6; count of bases not matched to a gene: 5. Germline loops: CDR1 LNHNV, CDR2 YYDKDF (reference sequence). The CDR3 is 15 amino acids.